This TCR beta chain emerged from a study of blood T cell repertoires in COVID-19. Study background: Collection of acute and convalescent COVID-19 samples took place in the United States, Italy and Spain. PBMCs, B-cell-depleted T cells, or T cells provided the cDNA or gDNA that made up the material.

Original processing methods: Amplification of reference gene primers provided the estimated nucleated cell counts. Sequencing was performed with immunoSEQ multiplex PCR; in TCRdb, only in-frame clones are kept and a portion is missing. V and J calls and clone size are given by that table; D and trimming were obtained from the DNA. The sample lists 300,000 or so clones, 75% to 90% occurring once. V lost 6 bases, J lost 4 bases, and 9 bases stayed unmatched. The CDR3 covers 15 residues. The germline V gene encodes CDR1 MNHNY and CDR2 SVGAGI (reference sequence). This TCR came from a woman aged 40-49 years with acute or convalescent COVID-19. Sequenced input: peripheral blood. The genes are TRBV6-6 and TRBJ2-1; 7 nucleotides agree with TRBD1. This CDR3 is CASRGETGTYNEQFF. The CDR3 coding sequence is TGTGCCAGCAGGGGAGAGACAGGGACATACAATGAGCAGTTCTTC.